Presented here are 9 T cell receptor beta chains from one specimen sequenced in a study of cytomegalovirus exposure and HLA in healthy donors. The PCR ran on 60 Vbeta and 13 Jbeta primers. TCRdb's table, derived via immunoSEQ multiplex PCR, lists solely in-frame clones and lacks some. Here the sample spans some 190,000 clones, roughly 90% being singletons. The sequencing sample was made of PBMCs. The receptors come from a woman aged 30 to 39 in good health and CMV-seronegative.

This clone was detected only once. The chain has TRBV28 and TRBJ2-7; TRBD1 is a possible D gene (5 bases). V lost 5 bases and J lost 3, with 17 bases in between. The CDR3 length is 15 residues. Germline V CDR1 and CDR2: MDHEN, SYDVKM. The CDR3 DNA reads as TGTGCCAGCAGTACCCGCCGACAGAGATTCTACGAGCAGTACTTC. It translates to CASSTRRQRFYEQYF.

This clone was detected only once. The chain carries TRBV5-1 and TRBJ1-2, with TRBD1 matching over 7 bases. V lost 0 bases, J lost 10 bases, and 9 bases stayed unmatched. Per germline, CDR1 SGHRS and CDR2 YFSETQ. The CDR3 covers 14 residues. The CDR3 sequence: CASSLAGQAGVYTF. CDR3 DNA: TGCGCCAGCAGCTTGGCCGGACAGGCGGGTGTCTACACCTTC.

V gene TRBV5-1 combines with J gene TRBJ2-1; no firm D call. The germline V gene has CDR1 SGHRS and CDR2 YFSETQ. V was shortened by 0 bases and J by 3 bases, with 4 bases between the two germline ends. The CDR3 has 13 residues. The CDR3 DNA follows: TGCGCCAGCAGCTTGGACAACTACAATGAGCAGTTCTTC. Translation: CASSLDNYNEQFF.

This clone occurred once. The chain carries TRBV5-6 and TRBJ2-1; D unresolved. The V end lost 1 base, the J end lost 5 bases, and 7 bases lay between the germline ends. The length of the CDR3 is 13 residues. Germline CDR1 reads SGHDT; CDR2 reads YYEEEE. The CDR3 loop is CASSLYFDNEQFF. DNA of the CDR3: TGTGCCAGCAGCTTGTATTTCGACAATGAGCAGTTCTTC.

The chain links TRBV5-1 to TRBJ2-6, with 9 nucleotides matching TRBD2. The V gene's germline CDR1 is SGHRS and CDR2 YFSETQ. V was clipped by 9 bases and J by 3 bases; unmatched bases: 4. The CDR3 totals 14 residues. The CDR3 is CATSAGGGANVLTF. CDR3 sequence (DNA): TGCGCCACCTCAGCGGGAGGTGGGGCCAACGTCCTGACTTTC.

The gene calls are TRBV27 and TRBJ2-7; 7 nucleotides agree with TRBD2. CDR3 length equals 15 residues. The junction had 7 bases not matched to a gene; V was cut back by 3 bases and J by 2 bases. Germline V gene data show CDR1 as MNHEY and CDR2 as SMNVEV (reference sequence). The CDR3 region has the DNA TGTGCCAGCAGTTTGACGGGAGGCCGGGCCTACGAGCAGTACTTC. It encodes CASSLTGGRAYEQYF.

CDR3 coding DNA: TGTGCCAGCAGCCTTGACAGGGGCTCCTACAATGAGCAGTTCTTC. Translation gives CASSLDRGSYNEQFF. The genes are TRBV27 and TRBJ2-1; 8 nucleotides match TRBD1. CDR3 length equals 15 residues. Germline CDR1 reads MNHEY; CDR2 reads SMNVEV (reference sequence). V lost 6 bases to trimming and J lost 0 bases; unmatched junction nucleotides: 4.

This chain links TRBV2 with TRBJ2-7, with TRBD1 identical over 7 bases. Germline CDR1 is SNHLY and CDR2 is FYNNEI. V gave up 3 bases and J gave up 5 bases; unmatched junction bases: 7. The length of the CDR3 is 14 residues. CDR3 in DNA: TGTGCCAGCAGTGACCCGACAGGGCTCAACGAGCAGTACTTC. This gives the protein CASSDPTGLNEQYF.

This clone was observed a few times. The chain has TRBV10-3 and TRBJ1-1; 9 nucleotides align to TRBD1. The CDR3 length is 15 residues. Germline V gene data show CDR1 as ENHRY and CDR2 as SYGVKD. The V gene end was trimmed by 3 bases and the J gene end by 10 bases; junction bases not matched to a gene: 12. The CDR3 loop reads CAISDQRTGEGRAFF. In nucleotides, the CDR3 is TGTGCCATCAGTGACCAACGGACAGGGGAAGGGCGAGCTTTCTTT.